These 9 T cell receptor beta chains were all obtained from the same sample, sequenced in a study of cytomegalovirus exposure and HLA in healthy donors. The PCR had 60 Vbeta and 13 Jbeta primers. Data came from immunoSEQ multiplex PCR; TCRdb stores just in-frame clones and leaves some out. This sample has over 150,000 clones, with 60% to 80% found just once. The sample taken for sequencing was PBMCs. Receptors were obtained from a woman younger than 45 in good health and CMV-seronegative.

The CDR3 region has the DNA TGCGCCAGCACCCGGGCTGCCAGCGGGGTTCGCTCGTACAATGAGCAGTTCTTC. Amino acids: CASTRAASGVRSYNEQFF. This chain connects TRBV4-1 to TRBJ2-1, with 7 bases lining up with TRBD2. This CDR3 has 18 residues. J lost 4 bases, V lost 7 bases, and 19 bases had no gene match. Germline CDR1 is MGHRA and CDR2 is YSYEKL.

The CDR3 bases are TGTGCCAGCAGCTTAAGTTTCAGGGGCGAGACCCAGTACTTC. Residues: CASSLSFRGETQYF. V usage is TRBV7-6 and J usage is TRBJ2-5; a possible D gene is TRBD1 (6 bases). This CDR3 region has 14 residues. Germline V gene data show CDR1 as SGHVS and CDR2 as FNYEAQ. V lost 2 bases to trimming and J lost 5 bases, with 12 bases between them.

This clone came up once. The V and J genes are TRBV5-1 and TRBJ2-7, with 14 bases matching TRBD2. Germline V lookup: CDR1 SGHRS, CDR2 YFSETQ. The CDR3 contains 14 residues. Unmatched junction bases numbered 0, after V lost 4 bases and J lost 3 bases. CDR3: CASSGLAGGYEQYF. CDR3 nucleotides: TGCGCCAGCAGCGGACTAGCGGGAGGCTACGAGCAGTACTTC.

This clone has only one observation. The V gene is TRBV29-1, the J gene TRBJ1-5; 10 bases align to TRBD1. Per the germline V gene, CDR1 is SQVTM and CDR2 is ANQGSEA. Trimming at V came to 5 bases and at J to 0 bases, leaving 10 bases not matched to a gene. The CDR3 contains 17 residues. CDR3 nucleotides: TGCAGCGTTAGGGACAGGGGAGGGGGCCTTAGCAATCAGCCCCAGCATTTT. Its translation: CSVRDRGGGLSNQPQHF.

The J gene is TRBJ1-5, the V gene TRBV7-2; a weak D match, TRBD1 (6 bases). Per the germline V gene, CDR1 is SGHTA and CDR2 is FQGNSA. Trimming left V 5 bases short and J 5 bases short, with 16 bases between. There are 15 residues in the CDR3. The CDR3, as DNA: TGTGCCAGCAGCCCAGGGGACATTGGGGATCAGCCCCAGCATTTT. Residues: CASSPGDIGDQPQHF.

The rearrangement links TRBV27 to TRBJ2-4; TRBD2 is a possible D gene (6 bases). Germline loops: CDR1 MNHEY, CDR2 SMNVEV (reference sequence). V was trimmed by 5 bases and J by 4 bases, leaving 9 bases between them. This CDR3 has 13 amino acids. Here the CDR3 DNA reads TGTGCCAGCAGTGCGGGGCTAAAAAACATTCAGTACTTC. Its protein product is CASSAGLKNIQYF.

The chain carries TRBV4-1 and TRBJ2-5; 9 bases match TRBD2. This CDR3 contains 15 residues. From germline, CDR1 is MGHRA and CDR2 YSYEKL. V gave up 1 base and J gave up 6 bases; unmatched junction bases: 6. CDR3 region: CASSQGGLAIKTQYF. The CDR3 DNA is TGCGCCAGCAGCCAAGGGGGACTAGCCATCAAGACCCAGTACTTC.

There are a few counts of this clone. The genes are TRBV2 and TRBJ2-7; possibly TRBD1 for D (6 bases). CDR3 length: 15 amino acids. From germline, CDR1 is SNHLY and CDR2 FYNNEI. The V end was cut by 8 bases, the J end by 1 base, with 18 bases between. Here the CDR3 reads CASLRDIKFSYEQYF. Written as DNA, the CDR3 is TGTGCCAGCCTAAGGGACATTAAATTTTCCTACGAGCAGTACTTC.

For the CDR3, the DNA is TGTGCCAGCAGTGACCTCCTCCCTAGCACAGATACGCAGTATTTT. Translation: CASSDLLPSTDTQYF. V and J are TRBV2 and TRBJ2-3; D gene ambiguous. The ends were cut back, 3 bases at V and 0 bases at J, with 10 bases in the middle. Germline CDR1 SNHLY, CDR2 FYNNEI. The CDR3 is 15 residues long.